This paragraph reports one T cell receptor beta chain. The antigen remains undetermined. The CDR3 sequence is 16 residues long. The germline gives CDR1 MDHEN, CDR2 SYDVKM. V was pared by 5 bases and J by 8 bases, with 15 bases of the junction left unmatched. The data belong to a study of siplizumab effects on memory and regulatory T cells. Whole-study findings and limits: A minor fraction of alloreactive clones, and no more, mapped to unstimulated subsets. Alloreactive sequences that could be traced to unstimulated CD4+ memory cells showed a significant reduction under siplizumab. The naive T cell population seemed more diverse than memory cells and seemed a major contributor to the alloresponse.

Roughly 10^5 TCR templates underwent assay in each sample. Assay used: immunoSEQ multiplex PCR; TCRdb lists only in-frame clones, some missing. The sample consists of over 85,000 clones, more than 85% of them appearing once. Material: CD4+ T cells sorted from blood. The rearrangement links TRBV28 to TRBJ1-2; 9 bases align to TRBD1. The receptor comes from a human donor in good health. CDR3 sequence: CASSPTGTGSLNGYTF. Written as DNA, the CDR3 is TGTGCCAGCAGTCCAACCGGGACAGGGTCCCTGAACGGCTACACCTTC.